This T cell receptor beta chain is drawn from a study of long-term antiretroviral therapy in people with HIV. Study results and limitations: Pre-ART expanded clones dominated the repertoire at every time point. Controls exceeded HIV repertoires in CDR3 length range.

Held in samples before DNA extraction were roughly 0.95-10 million cryopreserved PBMC. Trimming removed 3 bases from V and 5 bases from J, with 17 bases in between. CDR1 is MNHEY and CDR2 is SMNVEV in the germline V gene (reference sequence). This CDR3 region has 15 residues. immunoSEQ v3.0 was run at survey level. The sequencing target was 40,000-50,000 T-cell genomes per sample. Clones were read by immunoSEQ multiplex PCR, and TCRdb kept only the in-frame ones, dropping some. This repertoire shows 28,000 or so clones, around 84% found once; its top ten account for about 6.7%. In the case of this clone: What it recognizes is unknown.

The rearrangement joins TRBV27 to TRBJ2-7; D possibly corresponds to TRBD1 (6 bases). The sequence was obtained from a young man with HIV. The sequencing here drew on unsorted PBMCs, taken 0.4 years after starting antiretroviral therapy. The CDR3 nucleotides read TGTGCCAGCAGTTTCGAAGGGACACGATCCGACGAGCAGTACTTC. It specifies CASSFEGTRSDEQYF.